The 3 T cell receptor beta chains reported below all come from one sample, sequenced in a study of control samples from healthy donors and cancer patients (TCRdb year 2020). Libraries were made using the immunoSEQ multiplex PCR assay. Here the immuneACCESS table is served through TCRdb, limited to in-frame sequences with V and J called. Missing clones are a known gap in these copies; in checked studies unresolved V genes cover under half, and the rest lacks a known reason. In this sample the table shows around 130,000 clones, about 86% of which occur a single time. Of the sample, about 12% falls within the top ten clones. Sequencing used blood. These receptors all come from a man aged 25 to 40 in good health.

The rearrangement joins TRBV20-1 to TRBJ1-2; D gene unclear. The length of the CDR3 is 11 residues. CDR1 is DFQATT and CDR2 is SNEGSKA in the germline V gene (reference sequence). V was clipped by 6 bases and J by 8 bases, with 13 bases between them. CDR3 sequence: CSASEGPGYTF. The CDR3 DNA follows: TGCAGTGCCAGTGAAGGCCCCGGCTACACCTTC.

The chain links TRBV19 to TRBJ1-5; D perhaps matches TRBD1 (5 bases). This CDR3 is built from 15 residues. Germline V gene data show CDR1 as LNHDA and CDR2 as SQIVND (reference sequence). The V end was cut by 9 bases, the J end by 1 base, with 16 bases between. The CDR3 region is CASTTGGGSNQPQHF. CDR3 sequence (DNA): TGTGCCAGCACCACCGGGGGGGGAAGCAATCAGCCCCAGCATTTT.

V is TRBV7-3 and J is TRBJ2-5, with 12 bases lining up with TRBD2. Germline CDR1 SGHTA, CDR2 FQGTGA. Trimming at V came to 5 bases and at J to 1 base, leaving 2 bases not matched to a gene. CDR3 length: 15 amino acids. CDR3 coding DNA: TGTGCCAGCAGCCTGGGACTAGCGGGCCAAGAGACCCAGTACTTC. Its translation: CASSLGLAGQETQYF.